The rows below give T cell receptor beta chains drawn from one sample of a study of T cells in Graves' hyperthyroidism and ophthalmopathy. MiXCR was run by TCRdb on the multiplex PCR reads, yielding one entry per CDR3 protein. Of 300,000 to 350,000 distinct CDR3 sequences in the sample, roughly 15% were seen once. Sequencing used blood. These receptors all stem from a man aged 25 to 40 with Graves' hyperthyroidism. Each CDR3 is given with its conserved first and last residue. A D gene is named only where the DNA matches it firmly. Expanded clones are given a class, and other clones once, few, many or no size at all.

TRBV6-2/TRBV6-3	TRBJ1-1	.	few	CASGRVTEAFF	TGTGCCAGCGGACGGGTCACTGAAGCTTTCTTT
TRBV7-8	TRBJ2-5	.	many	CASSSLTDQETQYF	TGTGCCAGCAGCTCTCTGACGGACCAAGAGACCCAGTACTTC
TRBV30	TRBJ2-2	TRBD2	many	CAWRGGTNTGELFF	TGTGCCTGGAGGGGGGGGACGAACACCGGGGAGCTGTTTTTT
TRBV10-3	TRBJ2-3	.	few	CAISESALSGSRVTDTQYF	TGTGCCATCAGTGAGTCCGCCCTGAGCGGGTCAAGGGTCACAGATACGCAGTATTTT
TRBV29-1	TRBJ2-1	TRBD2	few	CSVKRENNEQFF	TGCAGCGTAAAGCGGGAAAACAATGAGCAGTTCTTC
TRBV20-1	TRBJ2-1	.	many	CSASGGQVGNEQFF	TGCAGTGCTAGTGGCGGTCAGGTGGGCAATGAGCAGTTCTTC
TRBV6-1	TRBJ1-2	.	few	CAKRMCGYTF	TGTGCCAAGAGGATGTGTGGCTACACCTTC
TRBV6-2/TRBV6-3	TRBJ2-1	.	.	CASSSQRETEQFF	TGTGCCAGCAGTAGTCAGCGCGAGACGGAGCAGTTCTTC
TRBV5-1	TRBJ2-4	.	.	CASSSRGAENIQYF	TGCGCCAGCAGCTCACGGGGGGCCGAAAACATTCAGTACTTC
TRBV4-1	TRBJ2-1	.	few	CASSQVGRAAVEQFF	TGCGCCAGCAGCCAAGTGGGAAGGGCGGCGGTTGAGCAGTTCTTC